These 26 T cell receptor beta chains were sequenced from one sample in a study of blood T cell repertoires in COVID-19. Produced via immunoSEQ multiplex PCR; TCRdb's table is partial and in-frame only. Of a few hundred thousand clones in the sample, 70% to 85% are singletons; the top ten hold roughly 13%. Source material: peripheral blood. The receptors here all came from a human donor in a cohort sampled during active COVID-19.

The chain couples TRBV6-2 or TRBV6-3 to TRBJ1-5; D is possibly TRBD1 (6 bases). The germline V gene has CDR1 MNHEY and CDR2 SVGEGT. V lost 2 bases, J lost 2 bases, and 22 bases lay in between. This CDR3 is built from 19 residues. CDR3 amino acids: CASSYDQGQSILRNQPQHF. As DNA, the CDR3 is TGTGCCAGCAGTTACGACCAGGGGCAGTCCATCCTCCGCAATCAGCCCCAGCATTTT.

The V call is TRBV28, the J call TRBJ2-2; TRBD1 might be the D (6 bases). With 6 bases removed from V and 3 bases from J, the gap between germline ends came to 17 bases. The germline CDR1 and CDR2 sequences are MDHEN and SYDVKM. The length of the CDR3 is 16 residues. CDR3 DNA: TGTGCCAGCAGAAATGGGGGCAGTAGGGACACCGGGGAGCTGTTTTTT. Protein: CASRNGGSRDTGELFF.

The chain uses TRBV10-3 and TRBJ2-2, with a possible D match to TRBD1 (7 bases). V was shortened by 6 bases and J by 5 bases, with 13 bases between the two germline ends. In germline, CDR1 is ENHRY, CDR2 SYGVKD. This CDR3 comprises 14 residues. CDR3 residues: CAIRGGQETGELFF. The CDR3 coding sequence is TGTGCCATCAGGGGAGGACAGGAGACCGGGGAGCTGTTTTTT.

Only a few counts were recorded for this clone. This rearrangement joins TRBV11-2 to TRBJ2-7; perhaps TRBD2 as D (6 bases). V was cut by 4 bases and J by 2 bases, with 15 bases left in between. The CDR3 contains 15 residues. Per germline, CDR1 SGHAT and CDR2 FQNNGV. The CDR3 sequence is CASSSPGGETYEQYF. The CDR3, as DNA: TGTGCCAGCAGCTCCCCGGGCGGGGAGACCTACGAGCAGTACTTC.

The gene calls are TRBV5-6 and TRBJ2-2, with TRBD1 identical over 9 bases. This CDR3 is 17 amino acids long. V shed 4 bases and J 5 bases; nucleotides not matched to a gene: 12. Germline CDR1 is SGHDT and CDR2 is YYEEEE. The CDR3 DNA reads TGTGCCAGCAGCCCACTGAGGGACAGGGTGGGGACCGGGGAGCTGTTTTTT. Protein: CASSPLRDRVGTGELFF. The full variable domain, with the rest looked up from reference TRBV5-6 and TRBJ2-2, is DAGVTQSPTHLIKTRGQQVTLRCSPKSGHDTVSWYQQALGQGPQFIFQYYEEEERQRGNFPDRFSGHQFPNYSSELNVNALLLGDSALYLCASSPLRDRVGTGELFFGEGSRLTVL.

V and J are TRBV5-1 and TRBJ2-1; 8 positions agree with TRBD2. V was clipped by 5 bases and J by 4 bases; unmatched bases: 5. The germline V gene encodes CDR1 SGHRS and CDR2 YFSETQ. This CDR3 spans 14 amino acids. The CDR3, as DNA: TGCGCCAGCAGACTAGCGGAGACATACAATGAGCAGTTCTTC. Translated: CASRLAETYNEQFF.

This chain links TRBV3-1 (or the pseudogene TRBV3-2) with TRBJ1-5; 11 positions match TRBD1. V shed 6 bases and J 9 bases; nucleotides not matched to a gene: 10. In germline, CDR1 is LGHDT, CDR2 YNNKEL (reference sequence). The CDR3 totals 15 residues. CDR3 coding DNA: TGTGCCAGCAGAAGGGGACAGGGGGGGTCCGGGCCCCAGCATTTT. This sequence encodes CASRRGQGGSGPQHF.

This chain uses TRBV7-6 with TRBJ2-1; D perhaps matches TRBD2 (6 bases). Germline-derived CDR1 and CDR2 are SGHVS and FNYEAQ. V lost 6 bases and J lost 8, with 11 bases in between. CDR3 length: 12 amino acids. As DNA, the CDR3 is TGTGCCAGCAGTCTGCCGGGGGATGAGCAGTTCTTC. Amino acid sequence: CASSLPGDEQFF.

The chain has TRBV11-2 and TRBJ2-7, with a weak D call TRBD1 (6 bases). V lost 4 bases and J lost 4, with 20 bases in between. In germline, CDR1 is SGHAT, CDR2 FQNNGV. This CDR3 is 16 amino acids long. CDR3 residues: CASSSTQGSLYYEQYF. The CDR3 DNA reads TGTGCCAGCAGCTCTACTCAGGGGTCCCTTTATTACGAGCAGTACTTC.

The chain employs TRBV11-2 and TRBJ2-7; 8 bases are shared with TRBD1. The CDR3 is made up of 15 amino acids. Per germline, CDR1 SGHAT and CDR2 FQNNGV. The V and J ends lost 4 bases and 3 bases, in that order; junction bases with no gene match: 8. CDR3 region: CASSSRQGWHYEQYF. In DNA, the CDR3 is TGTGCCAGCAGCTCCAGACAGGGGTGGCACTACGAGCAGTACTTC.

This clone came up once. V usage is TRBV30 and J usage is TRBJ2-7; 7 bases map to TRBD2. The germline CDR1 and CDR2 sequences are GTSNPN and SVGIG (reference sequence). V lost 3 bases, J lost 2 bases, and 7 bases stayed unmatched. This CDR3 is built from 14 residues. CDR3 residues: CAWSGLAEPYEQYF. DNA for the CDR3: TGTGCCTGGAGCGGGCTAGCGGAACCCTACGAGCAGTACTTC.

Comments on this clone: The sample carries other DNA sequences with the same CDR3. The chain carries TRBV28 and TRBJ2-5; tentative D call: TRBD1 (6 bases). The CDR3 is 13 amino acids. CDR1 and CDR2 from the germline V gene are MDHEN and SYDVKM. The V end lost 2 bases, the J end lost 5 bases, and 9 bases lay between the germline ends. DNA for the CDR3: TGTGCCAGCAGTTTAGGGGGCCAGGAGACCCAGTACTTC. It is translated as CASSLGGQETQYF. Full variable domain (outside the CDR3, taken from reference TRBV28 and TRBJ2-5): DVKVTQSSRYLVKRTGEKVFLECVQDMDHENMFWYRQDPGLGLRLIYFSYDVKMKEKGDIPEGYSVSREKKERFSLILESASTNQTSMYLCASSLGGQETQYFGPGTRLLVL.

The chain carries TRBV18 and TRBJ2-7, with 7 nucleotides matching TRBD1. J was trimmed by 0 bases and V by 3 bases; bases with no gene match: 5. This CDR3 is 15 amino acids long. Germline V gene data show CDR1 as KGHSH and CDR2 as LQKENI. Written as DNA, the CDR3 is TGTGCCAGCTCACCCGGGACAGCCAGCTCCTACGAGCAGTACTTC. This translates into CASSPGTASSYEQYF.

V and J are TRBV3-1 (or the pseudogene TRBV3-2) and TRBJ2-1; maybe TRBD1 (5 bases). V was clipped by 2 bases and J by 4 bases, with 18 bases between them. This CDR3 has 17 amino acids. CDR1 LGHDT and CDR2 YNNKEL come from the germline V gene (reference sequence). Here the CDR3 DNA reads TGTGCCAGCAGCCAATCGGCCGGGTTGGGGCCGTACAATGAGCAGTTCTTC. This translates into CASSQSAGLGPYNEQFF.

V is TRBV28 and J is TRBJ2-2; D perhaps matches TRBD2 (6 bases). The V and J ends lost 3 bases and 4 bases respectively, with 15 bases between them. Germline lookup yields CDR1 MDHEN and CDR2 SYDVKM. The CDR3 spans 16 residues. The CDR3 sequence: CASSFWGVSVTGELFF. CDR3 in DNA: TGTGCCAGCAGTTTCTGGGGGGTGAGCGTCACCGGGGAGCTGTTTTTT.

V is TRBV28 and J is TRBJ2-1; D may be TRBD1 (6 bases). Germline lookup yields CDR1 MDHEN and CDR2 SYDVKM. The CDR3 has 16 residues. The ends were cut back, 3 bases at V and 10 bases at J, with 22 bases in the middle. For the CDR3, the DNA is TGTGCCAGCAGTTTCGCCCAGGGGAGCGAGGAAGAGGAGCAGTTCTTC. Residues: CASSFAQGSEEEEQFF. The full variable domain, with the rest looked up from reference TRBV28 and TRBJ2-1, is DVKVTQSSRYLVKRTGEKVFLECVQDMDHENMFWYRQDPGLGLRLIYFSYDVKMKEKGDIPEGYSVSREKKERFSLILESASTNQTSMYLCASSFAQGSEEEEQFFGPGTRLTVL.

As DNA, the CDR3 is TGTGCCATCAGGGAACTAGGCGAGCAGTACTTC. It is translated as CAIRELGEQYF. The chain is built from TRBV10-3 and TRBJ2-7; the D gene is possibly TRBD2 (5 bases). The V and J ends lost 6 bases and 6 bases respectively, with 9 bases between them. Germline assignment: CDR1 ENHRY and CDR2 SYGVKD. The CDR3 length is 11 residues.

V gene TRBV28 combines with J gene TRBJ1-2, with TRBD1 as a possible D gene (5 bases). CDR3 size: 14 residues. Germline assignment: CDR1 MDHEN and CDR2 SYDVKM. V was shortened by 6 bases and J by 0 bases, with 11 bases between the two germline ends. CDR3 nucleotides: TGTGCCAGCAGGCCTGGGGGGTCTAACTATGGCTACACCTTC. The encoded protein is CASRPGGSNYGYTF.

The V gene is TRBV15, the J gene TRBJ2-5; TRBD2 might be the D (5 bases). The CDR3 sequence is 14 residues long. The germline gives CDR1 LNHNV, CDR2 YYDKDF (reference sequence). Trimming pared 0 bases from V and 2 bases from J, leaving 7 bases between. The CDR3 loop reads CATSRDLAQETQYF. In DNA form, the CDR3 reads TGTGCCACCAGCAGAGATCTAGCTCAAGAGACCCAGTACTTC.

The chain employs TRBV5-4 and TRBJ2-7, with 10 bases matching TRBD1. Germline-derived CDR1 and CDR2 are SGHNT and YYREEE (reference sequence). The CDR3 consists of 15 residues. Trimming cost V 4 bases and J 2 bases; bases outside gene matches: 6. CDR3 DNA: TGTGCCAGCAGCGCCGGGACAGGGGAGACCTACGAGCAGTACTTC. It yields the protein CASSAGTGETYEQYF.

In DNA, the CDR3 is TGTGCCAGCAGCTTATTAGGTGGGGCCAACCGCTCCTACGAGCAGTACTTC. Amino acid sequence: CASSLLGGANRSYEQYF. V is TRBV7-9 and J is TRBJ2-7; weak D call: TRBD1 (5 bases). The CDR3 extends over 17 amino acids. Germline values: CDR1 SEHNR, CDR2 FQNEAQ (reference sequence). The germline V and J ends were trimmed by 2 bases and 0 bases, with 17 bases remaining between them.

The V call is TRBV19, the J call TRBJ1-5; D uncertain. This CDR3 spans 15 amino acids. Per germline, CDR1 LNHDA and CDR2 SQIVND (reference sequence). V gave up 3 bases and J gave up 3 bases, with 12 bases separating them. CDR3 residues: CASSILPRNNQPQHF. CDR3 nucleotide sequence: TGTGCCAGTAGTATCCTTCCGAGGAACAATCAGCCCCAGCATTTT.

This sequence joins TRBV7-8 and TRBJ1-5, with D maybe TRBD1 (5 bases). The CDR3 loop spans 16 amino acids. Germline V lookup: CDR1 SGHVS, CDR2 FQNEAQ. V dropped 2 bases and J dropped 1 base, with 12 bases sitting between them. CDR3 protein: CASSLSSGGSNQPQHF. The CDR3 DNA reads TGTGCCAGCAGCTTATCTTCGGGGGGAAGCAATCAGCCCCAGCATTTT.

The chain recombines TRBV30 with TRBJ1-4; 8 bases agree with TRBD1. The V segment lost 2 bases and the J segment 6 bases; nucleotides outside the gene matches: 11. Germline-derived CDR1 and CDR2 are GTSNPN and SVGIG (reference sequence). The CDR3 contains 16 residues. DNA of the CDR3: TGTGCCTGGAGTTTGATCGGACAGGGAGGGGATGAAAAACTGTTTTTT. It encodes CAWSLIGQGGDEKLFF. Together with reference TRBV30 and TRBJ1-4, the CDR3 gives the full variable domain: SQTIHQWPATLVQPVGSPLSLECTVEGTSNPNLYWYRQAAGRGLQLLFYSVGIGQISSEVPQNLSASRPQDRQFILSSKKLLLSDSGFYLCAWSLIGQGGDEKLFFGSGTQLSVL.

This chain joins TRBV5-4 and TRBJ2-1; 9 positions agree with TRBD2. The CDR3 is 16 residues long. With 0 bases clipped from V and 6 bases from J, the junction kept 7 bases outside the gene matches. Per germline, CDR1 SGHNT and CDR2 YYREEE (reference sequence). The CDR3 region is CASSLAGAGGLNEQFF. The CDR3 DNA follows: TGTGCCAGCAGCTTGGCCGGTGCGGGAGGGCTCAATGAGCAGTTCTTC.

This rearrangement joins TRBV5-1 to TRBJ2-7; the match to TRBD2 covers 8 bases. The germline V gene encodes CDR1 SGHRS and CDR2 YFSETQ. The CDR3 consists of 13 residues. Unmatched junction bases numbered 7, after V lost 6 bases and J lost 5 bases. This chain's CDR3 is CASNMGSGNEQYF. CDR3 in DNA: TGCGCCAGCAATATGGGTAGCGGGAACGAGCAGTACTTC.